This T cell receptor beta chain was obtained from a study of blood T cell repertoires in COVID-19. Study-level information: Italy, Spain and the United States were the sources of the convalescent and acute COVID-19 samples. T cells, B-cell-depleted T cells, or PBMCs provided the cDNA or gDNA that served as material.

In germline, CDR1 is LNHDA, CDR2 SQIVND (reference sequence). This CDR3 is 15 amino acids long. V was clipped by 7 bases and J by 4 bases; unmatched bases: 12. Original methodology: Reference gene primer amplification gave nucleated cell count estimates. Only in-frame clones appear in the TCRdb table, and some are missing; sequencing was by immunoSEQ multiplex PCR. V, J and clone size are taken as reported in that table, and D and trimming were inferred from the DNA itself. Of approximately 140,000 clones in the sample, roughly 89% were seen once. The chain links TRBV19 to TRBJ1-2; 7 bases line up with TRBD1. This clonotype originated in a man aged 25-45 years with COVID-19, enrolled during active disease. The sequenced sample consisted of peripheral blood. CDR3 coding DNA: TGTGCCAGTACCTCCCGAGGGGGCCTCGGCTATGGCTACACCTTC. Translated, it gives CASTSRGGLGYGYTF.